The 4 T cell receptor beta chains given below trace back to one sample, sequenced in a study of cytomegalovirus exposure and HLA in healthy donors (dated by TCRdb to the late 2010s). Libraries were prepared through the immunoSEQ multiplex PCR assay. For the multiplex PCR, a mixture combining 60 forward primers for TCR Vbeta segments and 13 reverse primers for TCR Jbeta segments was used. TCRdb obtained this table from immuneACCESS and retained in-frame rearrangements with V and J assigned. These tables miss some clones; where compared with another copy, unresolved V genes account for less than half of the shortfall, and the remainder is unexplained. The table for this sample lists some 85,000 clones; 60% to 85% of them were counted only once. The ten largest clones take up around 4.3% of the sample. The source material was PBMCs. The source is a woman aged 40 to 50 in good health and CMV-seropositive.

The chain recombines TRBV27 with TRBJ2-4, with TRBD2 matching 13 bases. The CDR3 contains 18 residues. J gave up 7 bases and V 5 bases, and 14 bases lay outside the gene matches. The germline CDR1 and CDR2 sequences are MNHEY and SMNVEV (reference sequence). CDR3 nucleotides: TGTGCCAGCAGTCCTAGTACTAGCGGGAGGGCCTTCCAGAACATTCAGTACTTC. Translated, it gives CASSPSTSGRAFQNIQYF.

V gene TRBV7-2 combines with J gene TRBJ2-7, with 8 bases matching TRBD2. Germline V gene sequence: CDR1 SGHTA, CDR2 FQGNSA. V lost 7 bases to trimming and J lost 3 bases; unmatched junction nucleotides: 17. CDR3 size: 17 residues. CDR3 nucleotides: TGTGCCAGCACCAATGCCGGGGGGGGTCCGGTTTTCTACGAGCAGTACTTC. It encodes CASTNAGGGPVFYEQYF.

The chain recombines TRBV9 with TRBJ1-1, with D tentatively TRBD1 (6 bases). The length of the CDR3 is 14 residues. The V gene lost 3 bases and the J gene lost 1 base, with 10 bases spanning the gap. CDR1 SGDLS and CDR2 YYNGEE come from the germline V gene. CDR3 loop: CASSATTGNTEAFF. CDR3 DNA: TGTGCCAGCAGCGCTACGACAGGGAACACTGAAGCTTTCTTT.

The chain joins TRBV7-2 to TRBJ2-5; TRBD1 aligns across 10 bases. CDR1 and CDR2 (germline): SGHTA, FQGNSA. Trimming removed 1 base from V and 3 bases from J; junction bases left unmatched: 5. CDR3 length: 16 amino acids. CDR3 DNA: TGTGCCAGCAGCTTAGGACAGGGGGCCCTTAAAGAGACCCAGTACTTC. Translating it yields CASSLGQGALKETQYF.